One and the same sample provided the 23 T cell receptor beta chains below, sequenced in a study of cytomegalovirus exposure and HLA in healthy donors. Use of 60 Vbeta and 13 Jbeta primers characterized the PCR. Generated by immunoSEQ multiplex PCR, the TCRdb table keeps only in-frame clones and is missing some. The table lists 95,000 to 150,000 clones, around 70% of them singletons. The source material was PBMCs. The receptors here all came from a woman aged 35 to 49 in good health and CMV-seronegative.

A remark on this clone: Relative to the germline gene, one junction end is altered; a read error may explain this. Other DNA sequences from this sample encode an identical CDR3 as well. The chain employs TRBV7-7 and TRBJ2-2; TRBD2 agrees at 10 bases. The CDR3 sequence is 16 residues long. Germline V gives CDR1 SSHAT, CDR2 FNYEAQ (reference sequence). CDR3 loop: CASSLMSSGSSGELFF. In DNA form, the CDR3 reads TGTGCTAGCAGCTTGATGTCTAGCGGGAGTTCCGGAGAGCTGTTTTTT.

This clone was found a few times. V is TRBV11-1 and J is TRBJ2-6, with D uncertain. Germline V CDR1 and CDR2: SGHAT, FQDESV (reference sequence). Trimming shortened V by 3 bases and J by 0 bases, and 9 bases separated the two germline ends. The length of the CDR3 is 16 residues. The CDR3 is CASSFQAHSGANVLTF. The CDR3 DNA is TGTGCCAGCAGCTTCCAGGCACACTCTGGGGCCAACGTCCTGACTTTC.

The rearrangement joins TRBV5-1 to TRBJ2-1; TRBD2 agrees at 8 bases. From germline, CDR1 is SGHRS and CDR2 YFSETQ. There are 17 residues in the CDR3. V gave up 0 bases and J gave up 8 bases; unmatched junction bases: 13. CDR3 region: CASSLVGGGTWSDEQFF. The CDR3 region has the DNA TGCGCCAGCAGCTTGGTGGGCGGGGGGACTTGGTCTGATGAGCAGTTCTTC.

The V gene is TRBV5-6, the J gene TRBJ1-5; the D gene is possibly TRBD1 (5 bases). CDR1 is SGHDT and CDR2 is YYEEEE in the germline V gene. The CDR3 length is 14 residues. The V gene lost 0 bases and the J gene lost 4 bases, with 8 bases spanning the gap. CDR3 protein: CASSLVGGNQPQHF. DNA for the CDR3: TGTGCCAGCAGCTTGGTTGGGGGGAATCAGCCCCAGCATTTT.

The CDR3 region has the DNA TGTGCCAGCAGCGGGGGGGAGCAGTACTTC. Protein sequence: CASSGGEQYF. The chain recombines TRBV7-9 with TRBJ2-7; possibly TRBD2 for D (6 bases). The CDR3 has 10 residues. CDR1 and CDR2 from the germline V gene are SEHNR and FQNEAQ (reference sequence). V dropped 5 bases and J dropped 7 bases, with 6 bases sitting between them.

The table lists this clone with a few counts. The genes are TRBV4-3 and TRBJ2-3, with D hard to call. The germline CDR1 and CDR2 sequences are LGHNA and YSLEER. Trimming took 4 bases from V and 5 from J, leaving 13 bases between them. This CDR3 has 14 residues. CDR3 sequence reads: CASSPNPFVDTQYF. The CDR3 region has the DNA TGCGCCAGCAGCCCCAATCCATTTGTAGATACGCAGTATTTT.

The chain uses TRBV4-3 and TRBJ1-2; weak D call: TRBD1 (5 bases). The V end was cut by 0 bases, the J end by 5 bases, with 16 bases between. CDR3 length equals 16 residues. Germline CDR1 and CDR2: LGHNA and YSLEER. In nucleotides, the CDR3 is TGCGCCAGCAGCCAAGAAAGGTTAGGGGCTGGTTATGGCTACACCTTC. Amino acids: CASSQERLGAGYGYTF.

Only one count was recorded for this clone. The chain links TRBV7-3 to TRBJ1-4, with D possibly matching TRBD1 (6 bases). Germline V lookup: CDR1 SGHTA, CDR2 FQGTGA. The CDR3 runs 17 residues. V was pared by 3 bases and J by 5 bases, with 19 bases between. Here the CDR3 DNA reads TGTGCCAGCAGCTTGGCGGGGGGCTTCCGGGGGAATGAAAAACTGTTTTTT. Translated: CASSLAGGFRGNEKLFF.

The chain couples TRBV4-3 to TRBJ2-2; 8 nucleotides match TRBD2. Germline V gene data show CDR1 as LGHNA and CDR2 as YSLEER. The trim removed 4 bases at V and 4 bases at J, leaving 8 bases unmatched. The CDR3 length is 16 residues. The CDR3 DNA sequence: TGCGCCAGCAGCCGGGGCGCGGGGGGCACCACCGGGGAGCTGTTTTTT. It is translated as CASSRGAGGTTGELFF.

The genes are TRBV7-9 and TRBJ1-3; D call uncertain. Germline V gene lookup returns CDR1 SEHNR and CDR2 FQNEAQ (reference sequence). Trimming removed 5 bases from V and 4 bases from J, with 18 bases in between. The CDR3 has 16 residues. The CDR3 spells CASSPPGTRTGNTIYF. The CDR3 DNA sequence: TGTGCCAGCAGCCCACCGGGAACGCGGACCGGAAACACCATATATTTT.

The V gene is TRBV6-1, the J gene TRBJ2-5; 8 bases are shared with TRBD1. This CDR3 is 13 amino acids long. CDR1 MNHNS and CDR2 SASEGT come from the germline V gene. With 6 bases clipped from V and 4 bases from J, the junction kept 4 bases outside the gene matches. CDR3: CASRPTGAETQYF. In nucleotides, the CDR3 is TGTGCCAGCAGACCGACAGGGGCAGAGACCCAGTACTTC.

V is TRBV4-1 and J is TRBJ2-7; TRBD2 agrees at 9 bases. The CDR3 is 15 residues long. CDR1 and CDR2 (germline): MGHRA, YSYEKL. V lost 2 bases to trimming and J lost 7 bases; unmatched junction nucleotides: 9. The CDR3 bases are TGCGCCAGCAGCCAAAAGGCGGGAGGGATGGGAGAGCAGTACTTC. It is translated as CASSQKAGGMGEQYF.

This chain uses TRBV19 with TRBJ2-5; D gene unclear. The J call is doubtful: the DNA matches TRBJ2-7 better. Germline V gives CDR1 LNHDA, CDR2 SQIVND (reference sequence). The CDR3 sequence is 13 residues long. This CDR3 is CASSIRSQYEQYF. In DNA form, the CDR3 reads TGTGCCAGTAGTATTCGGAGTCAGTACGAGCAGTACTTC.

The chain joins TRBV19 to TRBJ1-2, with 10 bases that match TRBD1. Germline loops: CDR1 LNHDA, CDR2 SQIVND (reference sequence). The trim removed 5 bases at V and 4 bases at J, leaving 7 bases unmatched. This CDR3 spans 15 amino acids. The CDR3, as DNA: TGTGCCAGTAGTCCTGGACAGGGGGTTGCCTATGGCTACACCTTC. It codes for CASSPGQGVAYGYTF.

The genes are TRBV7-2 and TRBJ1-2, with 10 bases fitting TRBD1. Germline assignment: CDR1 SGHTA and CDR2 FQGNSA. The CDR3 runs to 14 residues. The V and J ends lost 8 bases and 1 base, in that order; junction bases with no gene match: 4. This CDR3 reads CASGDRGLNYGYTF. CDR3 DNA: TGTGCCAGCGGCGACAGGGGGCTTAACTATGGCTACACCTTC.

J is TRBJ1-2 and V is TRBV7-2; 7 nucleotides line up with TRBD1. This CDR3 region has 15 residues. The germline gives CDR1 SGHTA, CDR2 FQGNSA. Trimming cost V 5 bases and J 2 bases; bases outside gene matches: 8. The CDR3, as DNA: TGTGCCAGCAGCACGGGACAGAATTCGAACTATGGCTACACCTTC. Its translation is CASSTGQNSNYGYTF. The whole variable domain, remainder taken from reference TRBV7-2 and TRBJ1-2, is GAGVSQSPSNKVTEKGKDVELRCDPISGHTALYWYRQSLGQGLEFLIYFQGNSAPDKSGLPSDRFSAERTGGSVSTLTIQRTQQEDSAVYLCASSTGQNSNYGYTFGSGTRLTVV.

This chain connects TRBV6-1 to TRBJ1-1; a weak D match, TRBD1 (6 bases). V lost 6 bases and J 3 bases, leaving 14 bases between the germline ends. The CDR3 extends over 14 amino acids. Per germline, CDR1 MNHNS and CDR2 SASEGT. The CDR3 spells CASSRTGSDTEAFF. CDR3 sequence (DNA): TGTGCCAGCAGCCGAACAGGGAGTGACACTGAAGCTTTCTTT.

The sample holds a few counts of this clone. This rearrangement joins TRBV7-3 to TRBJ1-2, with TRBD1 identical over 7 bases. The V gene's germline CDR1 is SGHTA and CDR2 FQGTGA. V gave up 9 bases and J gave up 2 bases; unmatched junction bases: 6. The CDR3 contains 13 residues. In DNA form, the CDR3 reads TGTGCCAGGAACTTACAGGGGAACTATGGCTACACCTTC. Its protein is CARNLQGNYGYTF.

The chain couples TRBV4-2 to TRBJ2-5; D may be TRBD1 (6 bases). The length of the CDR3 is 13 residues. Germline V CDR1 and CDR2: LGHNA, YNFKEQ. V lost 5 bases to trimming and J lost 4 bases, with 11 bases between them. The CDR3 DNA sequence: TGTGCCAGCAGCTCCAGGGGTGGAGAGACCCAGTACTTC. It codes for CASSSRGGETQYF.

This chain connects TRBV6-5 to TRBJ1-6; D remains ambiguous. Deletions cut 5 bases from V and 8 bases from J, with 13 bases between. Germline V gives CDR1 MNHEY, CDR2 SVGAGI. The CDR3 covers 14 residues. The CDR3 loop is CASSRTGRDSPLHF. CDR3 in DNA: TGTGCCAGCAGTCGAACGGGAAGAGATTCACCCCTCCACTTT.

This clone appeared a few times. The chain has TRBV7-9 and TRBJ2-1; TRBD1 aligns across 7 bases. Losses at the gene ends were 6 bases for V and 6 bases for J; bases not matched to a gene: 14. This CDR3 is built from 16 residues. Per the germline V gene, CDR1 is SEHNR and CDR2 is FQNEAQ (reference sequence). Here the CDR3 reads CASRPIRGGSRNEQFF. The CDR3 DNA reads as TGTGCCAGCAGGCCGATTAGAGGGGGCTCCCGCAATGAGCAGTTCTTC. Looking up the rest from reference TRBV7-9 and TRBJ2-1 gives the full variable domain: DTGVSQNPRHKITKRGQNVTFRCDPISEHNRLYWYRQTLGQGPEFLTYFQNEAQLEKSRLLSDRFSAERPKGSFSTLEIQRTEQGDSAMYLCASRPIRGGSRNEQFFGPGTRLTVL.

This clone was recorded a few times. The chain carries TRBV6-1 and TRBJ2-3; TRBD1 matches at 7 bases. The V segment lost 1 base and the J segment 1 base; nucleotides outside the gene matches: 2. This CDR3 region has 15 residues. CDR1 is MNHNS and CDR2 is SASEGT in the germline V gene. CDR3 DNA: TGTGCCAGCAGTGAAGAGGGGACAGGCACAGATACGCAGTATTTT. Protein product: CASSEEGTGTDTQYF.

The chain links TRBV5-1 to TRBJ2-1, with D uncertain. There are 14 residues in the CDR3. V was shortened by 3 bases and J by 0 bases, with 7 bases between the two germline ends. Germline V gives CDR1 SGHRS, CDR2 YFSETQ. Here the CDR3 DNA reads TGCGCCAGCAGCTCGCCAGACTCCTACAATGAGCAGTTCTTC. Residues: CASSSPDSYNEQFF. The variable domain in full, with the rest retrieved from reference TRBV5-1 and TRBJ2-1, is KAGVTQTPRYLIKTRGQQVTLSCSPISGHRSVSWYQQTPGQGLQFLFEYFSETQRNKGNFPGRFSGRQFSNSRSEMNVSTLELGDSALYLCASSSPDSYNEQFFGPGTRLTVL.